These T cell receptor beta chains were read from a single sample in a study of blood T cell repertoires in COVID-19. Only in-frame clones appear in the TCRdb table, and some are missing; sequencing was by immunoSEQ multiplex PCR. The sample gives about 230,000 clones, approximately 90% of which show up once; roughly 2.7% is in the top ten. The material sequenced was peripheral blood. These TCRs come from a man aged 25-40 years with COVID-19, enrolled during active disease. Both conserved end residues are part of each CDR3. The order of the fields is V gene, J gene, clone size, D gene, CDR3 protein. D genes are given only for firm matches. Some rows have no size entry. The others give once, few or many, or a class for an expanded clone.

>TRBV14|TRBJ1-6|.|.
CASGRQVASPLHF
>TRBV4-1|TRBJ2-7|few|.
CASSQAEGNSYEQYF
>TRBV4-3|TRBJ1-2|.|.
CASSHHTATNYGYTF
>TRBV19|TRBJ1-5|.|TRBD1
CASTATGLGNQPQHF
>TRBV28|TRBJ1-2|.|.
CASSFSHGSNYGYTF
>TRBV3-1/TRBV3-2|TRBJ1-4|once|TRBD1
CASSHRDRVNEKLFF
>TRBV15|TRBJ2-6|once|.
CATSRDRGSGANVLTF
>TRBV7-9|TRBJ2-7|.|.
CASSPQGGGSYEQYF
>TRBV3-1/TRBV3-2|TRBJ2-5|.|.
CASSQGRGAQETQYF
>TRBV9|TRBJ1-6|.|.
CASSVVGAGNSPLHF
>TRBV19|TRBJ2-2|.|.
CASSIGLSDRTGELFF
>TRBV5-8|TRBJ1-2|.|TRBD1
CASSLRQGVRSIHGYTF
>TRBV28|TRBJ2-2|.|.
CASSPSTGELFF
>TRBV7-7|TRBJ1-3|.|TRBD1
CASSRDRGDTIYF
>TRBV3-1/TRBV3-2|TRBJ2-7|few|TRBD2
CASAGAGGVSYEQYF
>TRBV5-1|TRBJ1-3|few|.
CASSLAAAASSGNTIYF
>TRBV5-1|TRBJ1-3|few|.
CASSLAAAQNSGNTIYF
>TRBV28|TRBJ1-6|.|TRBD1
CASRATGQGMWNSPLHF
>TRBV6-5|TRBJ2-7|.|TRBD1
CASSFTGTVTYEQYF
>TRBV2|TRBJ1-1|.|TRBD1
CASSWGTGGGVGNTEAFF
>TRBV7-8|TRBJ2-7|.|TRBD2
CASSLRGGRAYEQYF
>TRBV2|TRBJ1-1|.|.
CASSLRGGDTEAFF
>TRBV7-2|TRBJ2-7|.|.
CASSQGQGFYEQYF
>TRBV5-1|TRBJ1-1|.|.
CASSLVADSAEAFF
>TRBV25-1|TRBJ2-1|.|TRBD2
CASCRAGGFYNEQFF
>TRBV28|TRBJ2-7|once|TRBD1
CASGPVDRGDEQYF
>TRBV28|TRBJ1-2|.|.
CASSPTYQTANYGYTF
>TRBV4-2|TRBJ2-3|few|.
CASSQARSLPLKYF
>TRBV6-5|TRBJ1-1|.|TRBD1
CASTLGQGAEAFF
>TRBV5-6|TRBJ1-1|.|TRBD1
CASSLPGQGLAFF
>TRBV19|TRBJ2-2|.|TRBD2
CASKGPESYVLAGEADTGELFF
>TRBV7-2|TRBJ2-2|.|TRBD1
CARGQGAFNTGELFF
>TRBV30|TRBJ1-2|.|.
CAWSVRSQAGDYGYTF
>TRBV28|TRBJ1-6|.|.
CASSTTLWGPNSPLHF
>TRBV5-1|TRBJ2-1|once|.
CASSLESYNEQFF
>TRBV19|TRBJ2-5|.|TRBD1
CASSPGQGTETQYF
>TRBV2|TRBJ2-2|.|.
CASSGQENTGELFF
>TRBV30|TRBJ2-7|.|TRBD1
CAWSGTGGYEQYF
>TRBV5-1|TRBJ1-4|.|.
CASSLASGSVATNEKLFF
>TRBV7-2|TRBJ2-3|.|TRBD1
CASSGQGRDTQYF
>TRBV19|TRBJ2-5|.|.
CASSTRYREETQYF
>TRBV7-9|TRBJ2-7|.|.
CASGLYEQYF
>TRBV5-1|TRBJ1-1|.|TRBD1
CASSLDRGSTEAFF
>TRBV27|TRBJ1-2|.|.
CASALRDPLNGYTF
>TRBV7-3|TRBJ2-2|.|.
CASNPVGGNTGELFF
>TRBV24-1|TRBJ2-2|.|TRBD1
CATSDATGGTGELFF
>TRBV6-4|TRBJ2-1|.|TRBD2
CASSEGRGGPKPYNEQFF
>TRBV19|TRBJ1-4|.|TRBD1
CASSIEFGTGVATNEKLFF
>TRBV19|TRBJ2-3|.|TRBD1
CASSGQGSTDTQYF
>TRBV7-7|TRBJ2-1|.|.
CASSSALHSYNEQFF
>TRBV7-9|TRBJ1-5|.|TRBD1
CASSLGQGASQPQHF